The entry below describes one T cell receptor (beta chain). Because the CDR3 is missing its conserved closing phenylalanine or tryptophan, this is likely a read error. The CDR3 contains 11 residues. The germline V gene has CDR1 SGHDT and CDR2 YYEEEE. V lost 3 bases and J lost 2, with 2 bases in between. The data originate from a study of graft-versus-host responses after intestinal transplantation. The assay was immunoSEQ multiplex PCR, and TCRdb's table has in-frame clones only and misses some. The sample consists of about 27,000 clones, around 94% of them appearing once. The sequence was obtained from a human patient who received an intestinal transplant, so some T cells may come from the graft donor. The chain recombines TRBV5-6 with TRBJ1-1; no definite D call. The sample in question was PBMCs, obtained around 30 days after intestinal transplant. CDR3 in amino acids: CASSSNTEAFL. The CDR3 nucleotides read TGTGCCAGCAGCTCTAACACTGAAGCTTTCCTT.